This T cell receptor (beta chain) was sequenced in a study of CD8 T cells in Susac syndrome. The CDR3 has 12 residues. The V end was cut by 4 bases, the J end by 0 bases, with 3 bases between. In germline, CDR1 is LGHDT, CDR2 YNNKEL (reference sequence). The RNA, roughly 0.45 to 1 ug, was put through reverse transcription using random hexamers. MiXCR, run by TCRdb on the immunoSEQ multiplex PCR reads, gives a single entry per CDR3 protein. The top ten hold about 0.3% of the sample, which has 100,000 or so distinct CDR3 sequences, roughly 94% seen once. V is TRBV3-1 and J is TRBJ1-1; no clear D. Sequenced: CD4+ T cells from PBMCs. The clonotype comes from a human donor with Susac syndrome. The CDR3 DNA is TGTGCCAGCAGCCGTATGAACACTGAAGCTTTCTTT. Encoded protein: CASSRMNTEAFF.